This T cell receptor beta chain was obtained from a study of T cells after yellow fever vaccination. Study summary: Some fractions had low cell numbers, and these were prepared with SMART-Seq v4 Ultra Low Input.

This clonotype has only a few counts. Its antigen is not known. This CDR3 is built from 15 residues. Germline CDR1 is SGHAT and CDR2 is FQNNGV. J lost 8 bases, V lost 5 bases, and 7 bases had no gene match. Whole-study findings and limits: The secondary response was weaker but peaked faster, day 5 versus 15. Clonotypes found in both CD4 and CD8 compartments made up a small share.

From the 5' RACE reads, TCRdb called clonotypes with MiXCR, one entry per CDR3 protein. The profile shows some 99,000 distinct CDR3 sequences, 4.5% to 6% of them singletons. The rearrangement links TRBV11-2 to TRBJ2-1; 12 nucleotides line up with TRBD2. Sequenced material: CD8+ T cells sorted from PBMCs, taken 10 days after the yellow fever booster vaccination. The receptor was isolated from a young man who received the YFV17D yellow fever vaccine. The CDR3 nucleotides read TGTGCCAGCAGCCCTAGCGGGGGGGCGTTCCATGAGCAGTTCTTC. It yields the protein CASSPSGGAFHEQFF.